This is a list of T cell receptor beta chains from one sample in a study of T cells in Graves' hyperthyroidism and ophthalmopathy. TCRdb re-analysed the multiplex PCR reads in MiXCR, keeping a single row per CDR3 protein. The data show roughly 740,000 distinct CDR3 sequences, about 15% seen once. Specimen: blood. The receptors shown here come from a young man with Graves' hyperthyroidism. Each CDR3 is given with its conserved first and last residue. Fields, in order: V gene, D gene, J gene, clone size, CDR3 DNA, CDR3 protein. The D gene is left open where the match is weak. Rows may omit the clone size; those that give it use once, few, many or a size class.

>TRBV6-5|-|TRBJ2-5|many
TGTGCCAGCAGTTACTCGGGACGCTCGACCCAGTACTTC
CASSYSGRSTQYF
>TRBV19|-|TRBJ2-5|many
TGTGCCAGTAGTATATACGGCGGACAAGAGACCCAGTACTTC
CASSIYGGQETQYF
>TRBV28|TRBD1|TRBJ1-4|many
TGTGCCAGCAGTTACGGGACAGGGGCTAATGAAAAACTGTTTTTT
CASSYGTGANEKLFF
>TRBV5-6|TRBD1|TRBJ2-1|few
TGTGCCAGCAGCCGACAGGGTAGCGAGCAGTTCTTC
CASSRQGSEQFF
>TRBV5-1|-|TRBJ2-7|-
TGCGCCAGCAGCTTGGCCGGGACCCCTCCTCTCTACGAGCAGTACTTC
CASSLAGTPPLYEQYF
>TRBV27|-|TRBJ2-6|many
TGTGCCAGCAGTTTGGCTGGGGCCAACGTCCTGACTTTC
CASSLAGANVLTF
>TRBV27|-|TRBJ2-3|many
TGTGCCAGCAGTCTAGCCTCGACTAGCACAGATACGCAGTATTTT
CASSLASTSTDTQYF
>TRBV6-5|TRBD1|TRBJ2-7|-
TGTGCCAGCAGTTACTCTGGACAGGGGAGCAACGAGCAGTACTTC
CASSYSGQGSNEQYF
>TRBV6-2/TRBV6-3|TRBD2|TRBJ2-5|many
TGTGCCAGCAGTTACGGGAGGGACGTCCAAGAGACCCAGTACTTC
CASSYGRDVQETQYF
>TRBV18|TRBD2|TRBJ2-5|many
TGTGCCAGCTCCGGGACTAGCGGGAGATCAGAGACCCAGTACTTC
CASSGTSGRSETQYF
>TRBV12-3/TRBV12-4|-|TRBJ1-1|few
TGTGCCAGCGGTTTATGGGGCAGGGGTGACACTGAAGCTTTCTTT
CASGLWGRGDTEAFF
>TRBV25-1|-|TRBJ1-2|-
TGTGCCAGCAGTGTACACGGGTCTAATGGCTACACCTTC
CASSVHGSNGYTF
>TRBV20-1|-|TRBJ1-4|few
TGCAGTGCTAGAGATGCGGGGCGAGAAGGTGAAAAACTGTTTTTT
CSARDAGREGEKLFF
>TRBV3-1|TRBD2|TRBJ2-1|-
TGTGCCAGCAGCCTCCTAGCGGGAGAAGATGAGCAGTTCTTC
CASSLLAGEDEQFF
>TRBV12-5|TRBD2|TRBJ2-3|many
TGTGCTAGTGGTTTGGTCTCAACTAGCGGGAGGGCCGTACTTTTGCCAGATACGCAGTATTTT
CASGLVSTSGRAVLLPDTQYF
>TRBV2|TRBD2|TRBJ2-1|few
TGTGCCAGCAGTGGGAGCGGGACCACCAGCTCCTACAATGAGCAGTTCTTC
CASSGSGTTSSYNEQFF
>TRBV3-1|TRBD2|TRBJ2-1|many
TGTGCCAGCAGCCAAAATGGGGCGGGAGGGGAGTACAAGCCTGAGCAGTTCTTC
CASSQNGAGGEYKPEQFF
>TRBV20-1|TRBD2|TRBJ2-3|-
TGCAGTGCAGGCGGGAGGGCCCTGGGAGGAGATACGCAGTATTTT
CSAGGRALGGDTQYF
>TRBV12-3/TRBV12-4|-|TRBJ1-2|-
TGTGCCAGCAGTTTATTGGGTCACTATGGCTACACCTTC
CASSLLGHYGYTF
>TRBV20-1|-|TRBJ2-7|-
TGCAGTGCTAGAGGCCGGGAGCTCGCCTACGAGCAGTACTTC
CSARGRELAYEQYF
>TRBV20-1|TRBD2|TRBJ2-3|many
TGCAGTGCTAGACGTAGCGGGAGCACAGATACGCAGTATTTT
CSARRSGSTDTQYF
>TRBV20-1|TRBD2|TRBJ2-1|-
TGCAGTGCTAGAGATCCGCTTAGTACTAGCGGGAGGGCCGGCGATGAGCAGTTCTTC
CSARDPLSTSGRAGDEQFF
>TRBV28|-|TRBJ1-4|-
TGTGCCAGCAGTTTAATAAGGGTCGCGGGATATGAAAAACTGTTTTTT
CASSLIRVAGYEKLFF
>TRBV28|-|TRBJ2-7|-
TGTGCCAGCAGTTTATCCTCACATGCCCCCTACGAGCAGTACTTC
CASSLSSHAPYEQYF
>TRBV7-2|TRBD2|TRBJ2-5|many
TGTGCCAGCAGCTTAGGGTCCCTAGCGGCGTCAGAGACCCAGTACTTC
CASSLGSLAASETQYF
>TRBV7-9|-|TRBJ2-1|many
TGTGCCAGCAGCTTGCGGGGGACAGGATACAATGAGCAGTTCTTC
CASSLRGTGYNEQFF
>TRBV25-1|TRBD2|TRBJ2-2|few
TGTGCCAGCAGTGCCGGGACTACCGCCGCGAACACCGGGGAGCTGTTTTTT
CASSAGTTAANTGELFF
>TRBV28|TRBD2|TRBJ2-1|many
TGTGCCAGCAGCTTCGGGCGGCGGGAGACCCCCAATGAGCAGTTCTTC
CASSFGRRETPNEQFF
>TRBV6-5|-|TRBJ1-1|-
TGTGCCAGCAGTTACTCAGGGCTCACAGAGGCCACTGAAGCTTTCTTT
CASSYSGLTEATEAFF
>TRBV12-3/TRBV12-4|TRBD2|TRBJ2-2|many
TGTGCCAGCAGCTGGGGACTAGCGAGGAACACCGGGGAGCTGTTTTTT
CASSWGLARNTGELFF
>TRBV7-2|-|TRBJ1-1|many
TGTGCCAGCAGCTTAGGCAGAGGTAGAGCTGAAGCTTTCTTT
CASSLGRGRAEAFF
>TRBV11-1|-|TRBJ2-3|many
TGTGCCAGCAGCCCCGGGATAGCAACTGATACGCAGTATTTT
CASSPGIATDTQYF
>TRBV5-1|-|TRBJ1-1|many
TGCGCCAGCAGCTTGGTTGGAACGAACACTGAAGCTTTCTTT
CASSLVGTNTEAFF
>TRBV7-9|-|TRBJ2-2|few
TGTGCCAGCAGCTTGCTCGGTACCGGGAAGCTGTTTTTT
CASSLLGTGKLFF
>TRBV27|-|TRBJ2-7|few
TGTGCCAGCAGTTCCCCGTTGACAGGTTCGAGGTACGAGCAGTACTTC
CASSSPLTGSRYEQYF
>TRBV7-9|-|TRBJ1-2|few
TGTGCCAGCAGCTTAGGTCTCGGGGAGGACGGCTACACCTTC
CASSLGLGEDGYTF
>TRBV7-9|-|TRBJ2-1|-
TGTGCCAGCAGCCCCTGGGACCATAAGGCACTTGGGGGAGTAGGTGAGCAGTTCTTC
CASSPWDHKALGGVGEQFF
>TRBV2|-|TRBJ2-7|many
TGTGCCAGCAAGGGAGCGGTCTACGAGCAGTACTTC
CASKGAVYEQYF
>TRBV28|-|TRBJ2-2|many
TGTGCCAATCAGGGGATAGGCGGGGAGCTGTTTTTT
CANQGIGGELFF
>TRBV28|-|TRBJ1-6|-
TGTGCCAGCGGACAAATGGATTCACCCCTCCACTTT
CASGQMDSPLHF
>TRBV2|-|TRBJ2-2|many
TGTGCCAGCATTCGGCCCTACCCTGGGGACACCGGGGAGCTGTTTTTT
CASIRPYPGDTGELFF
>TRBV10-3|TRBD2|TRBJ2-1|few
TGTGCCATCAGTGGGGAGGGGAATGAGCAGTTCTTC
CAISGEGNEQFF
>TRBV4-1|-|TRBJ1-1|few
TGCGCCAGCAGCCAAGATCACGGTAGCCGGGGTGAAGCTTTCTTT
CASSQDHGSRGEAFF
>TRBV12-3/TRBV12-4|TRBD2|TRBJ2-6|few
TGTGCCAGCAGTCGACTAGCGGGATCATCCGGGGCCAACGTCCTGACTTTC
CASSRLAGSSGANVLTF
>TRBV29-1|-|TRBJ2-7|many
TGCAGCGTAGTTGTCCACGAGCAGTACTTC
CSVVVHEQYF
>TRBV7-2|-|TRBJ1-2|-
TGTGCCAGCAGCCAATTCTCAGGTCGGGACGGCTACACCTTC
CASSQFSGRDGYTF
>TRBV4-3|-|TRBJ2-2|-
TGCGCCAGCAGCCAAGATCCGGGAGTGCTCGGGAACACCGGGGAGCTGTTTTTT
CASSQDPGVLGNTGELFF
>TRBV15|-|TRBJ1-1|few
TGTGCCACCAGCAGAGAGTTGAGGGGAATGAACACTGAAGCTTTCTTT
CATSRELRGMNTEAFF
>TRBV27|-|TRBJ2-3|many
TGTGCCAGCACGTCGTTAGGGGCGAGGGGCACAGATACGCAGTATTTT
CASTSLGARGTDTQYF
>TRBV6-1|TRBD2|TRBJ2-1|few
TGTGCCAGCAGATTGACTAGCTTGGTCAATGAGCAGTTCTTC
CASRLTSLVNEQFF
>TRBV20-1|TRBD1|TRBJ1-2|few
TGCAGTGCACTGACAGGGACGGCCGGCTACACCTTC
CSALTGTAGYTF
>TRBV6-2/TRBV6-3|TRBD1|TRBJ2-7|-
TGTGCCAGCAGTTACGTCCCGGGACAGCGTACCTACGAGCAGTACTTC
CASSYVPGQRTYEQYF
>TRBV25-1|TRBD1|TRBJ1-5|-
TGTGCCAGCAGTGTAACAGGGGACAATCAGCCCCAGCATTTT
CASSVTGDNQPQHF
>TRBV27|-|TRBJ2-1|-
TGTGCCAGCACTTCCGCCTTCGATGAGCAGTTCTTC
CASTSAFDEQFF
>TRBV5-4|-|TRBJ1-1|-
TGTGCCAGCAGCTCGGGACCGACAGGCACTGAAGCTTTCTTT
CASSSGPTGTEAFF
>TRBV14|-|TRBJ2-1|-
TGTGCCAGCAGCCGGTTCATAGGCACCTACAATGAGCAGTTCTTC
CASSRFIGTYNEQFF
>TRBV20-1|-|TRBJ2-7|many
TGCAGTGCTAGCCCCCGGGACCGTACCTACGAGCAGTACTTC
CSASPRDRTYEQYF